What follows is one T cell receptor beta chain and its context. The same CDR3 also results from other DNA sequences found in this sample. Some clones are missing from TCRdb's copy, which holds only in-frame ones; the method was immunoSEQ multiplex PCR. The sample has fewer than 200,000 clones, approximately 96% seen once; the top ten hold approximately 1%. The data stem from a study of control samples from healthy donors and cancer patients. Germline assignment: CDR1 MNHEY and CDR2 SVGAGI. The CDR3 is made up of 14 amino acids. With 0 bases removed from V and 0 bases from J, the gap between germline ends came to 5 bases.

The V call is TRBV6-5, the J call TRBJ2-5; D gene unclear. The sample consisted of blood. The receptor comes from a woman in her twenties or thirties in good health. In nucleotides, the CDR3 is TGTGCCAGCAGTTACTCGTCGAACCAAGAGACCCAGTACTTC. It yields the protein CASSYSSNQETQYF.